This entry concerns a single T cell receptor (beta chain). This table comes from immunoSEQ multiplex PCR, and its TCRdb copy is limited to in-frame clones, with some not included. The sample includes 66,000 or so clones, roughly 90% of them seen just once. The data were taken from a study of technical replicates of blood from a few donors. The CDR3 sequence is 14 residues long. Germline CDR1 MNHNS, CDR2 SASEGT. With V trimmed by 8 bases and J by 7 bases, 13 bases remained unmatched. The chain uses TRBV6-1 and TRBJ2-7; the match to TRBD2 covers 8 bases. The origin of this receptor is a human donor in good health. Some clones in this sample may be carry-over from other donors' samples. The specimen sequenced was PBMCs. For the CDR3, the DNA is TGTGCCAGCCTTAAGGGACTAGAGTTCGGGGAGCAGTACTTC. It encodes CASLKGLEFGEQYF.